Here is one TCR beta chain with its context. Data came from immunoSEQ multiplex PCR; TCRdb stores just in-frame clones and leaves some out. Here the sample spans around 180,000 clones, 70% to 90% being singletons. Trimming removed 5 bases at V and 5 bases at J, with 13 bases between. The germline gives CDR1 SGHNT, CDR2 YENEEA. CDR3 length equals 13 residues. The data are from a study of blood T cell repertoires in COVID-19. Whole-study context: The study drew acute and convalescent COVID-19 samples from the United States, Italy and Spain.

The J gene is TRBJ2-7, the V gene TRBV11-3, with D tentatively TRBD1 (5 bases). What was sequenced was peripheral blood. The sequence was obtained from an older man with active or convalescent COVID-19. The CDR3 region has the DNA TGTGCCAGCAGCCTGACAGTTCTCCACGAGCAGTACTTC. It specifies CASSLTVLHEQYF.